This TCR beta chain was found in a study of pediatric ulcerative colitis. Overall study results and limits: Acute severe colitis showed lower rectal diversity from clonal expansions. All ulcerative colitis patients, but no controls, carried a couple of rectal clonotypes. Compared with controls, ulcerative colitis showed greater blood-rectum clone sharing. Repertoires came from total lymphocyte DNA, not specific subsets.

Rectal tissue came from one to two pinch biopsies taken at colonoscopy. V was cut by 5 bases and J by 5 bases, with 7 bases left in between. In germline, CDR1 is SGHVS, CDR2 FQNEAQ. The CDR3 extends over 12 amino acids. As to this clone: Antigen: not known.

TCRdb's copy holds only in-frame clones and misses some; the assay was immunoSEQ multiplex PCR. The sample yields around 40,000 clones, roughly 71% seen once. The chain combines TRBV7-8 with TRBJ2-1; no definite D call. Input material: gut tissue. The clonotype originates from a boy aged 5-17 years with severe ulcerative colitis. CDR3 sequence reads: CASSHDDNEQFF. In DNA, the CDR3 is TGTGCCAGCAGCCATGACGACAATGAGCAGTTCTTC.